This entry concerns a single T cell receptor beta chain. Its antigen remains unknown. TCRdb reprocessed the 5' RACE reads; each CDR3 protein has one entry and no DNA is given. The listing records around 370,000 distinct CDR3 sequences. This CDR3 spans 13 amino acids. The data derive from a study of monozygotic twins with inflammatory bowel disease. General study points: Relative to healthy twins, IBD patients had fewer clonotypes in common with others, a gap that was especially apparent with disease activity. No single strong signal or clonotype associated with IBD was supported.

The sample taken for sequencing was blood. The V and J genes are TRBV12-3 or TRBV12-4 and TRBJ2-5. The clonotype originates from a human donor with ulcerative colitis or Crohn's disease, or a healthy co-twin of an affected twin (not recorded which). The CDR3 protein is CASSQNRWETQYF.